These 30 T cell receptor beta chains share one sample of origin, sequenced in a study of cytotoxic CD8 clonotypes in ibrutinib-treated CLL (dated by TCRdb to about 2021). Libraries came from the immunoSEQ multiplex PCR assay. TCRdb retrieved this table from immuneACCESS and kept in-frame rearrangements only. Not all clones are present; in checked studies, unresolved V genes account for under half, and no reason is known for the remainder. A total of about 140,000 clones appear in this sample, around three quarters of them only once. Clones ranked in the top ten supply around a quarter of the sample. What this sample's time point label stands for: approximately 11 months on ibrutinib. The material was PBMCs, obtained after 12 months of ibrutinib treatment. The origin of the receptors is a human donor with chronic lymphocytic leukemia.

The chain recombines TRBV6-5 with TRBJ1-2, with D unclear. The V gene's germline CDR1 is MNHEY and CDR2 SVGAGI. The CDR3 sequence is 16 residues long. Trimming shortened V by 0 bases and J by 0 bases, and 11 bases separated the two germline ends. The CDR3 DNA reads TGTGCCAGCAGTTACTCGGTAACACTCTCTAACTATGGCTACACCTTC. It is translated as CASSYSVTLSNYGYTF.

This chain joins TRBV30 and TRBJ1-4, with D uncertain. The CDR3 runs 13 residues. Trimming cost V 5 bases and J 4 bases, with 11 bases left between them. The germline gives CDR1 GTSNPN, CDR2 SVGIG (reference sequence). The DNA of the CDR3 is TGTGCCTGGGGATCCAGGCTTAATGAAAAACTGTTTTTT. Encoded protein: CAWGSRLNEKLFF.

The chain has TRBV4-3 and TRBJ2-1; 8 bases are a match to TRBD2. The CDR3 contains 15 residues. Per germline, CDR1 LGHNA and CDR2 YSLEER. The V gene end was trimmed by 1 base and the J gene end by 9 bases; junction bases not matched to a gene: 8. The chain's CDR3 is CASSQVGAGVGEQFF. The CDR3 bases are TGCGCCAGCAGCCAAGTAGGAGCGGGAGTTGGTGAGCAGTTCTTC.

The rearrangement links TRBV5-1 to TRBJ1-4; tentative D call: TRBD1 (5 bases). The V gene's germline CDR1 is SGHRS and CDR2 YFSETQ. With 5 bases removed from V and 2 bases from J, the gap between germline ends came to 10 bases. The CDR3 sequence is 14 residues long. The CDR3 sequence: CASSGGRTNEKLFF. The CDR3 DNA sequence: TGCGCCAGCAGTGGGGGACGGACTAATGAAAAACTGTTTTTT.

There are a few counts of this clone. This CDR3 reads CASSLRQRDYEQYF. The DNA for the CDR3 is TGTGCCAGCAGTTTAAGGCAGCGGGACTACGAGCAGTACTTC. This chain joins TRBV27 and TRBJ2-7, with 7 bases matching TRBD2. V lost 2 bases, J lost 3 bases, and 4 bases stayed unmatched. The CDR3 is 14 amino acids. Germline V gene lookup returns CDR1 MNHEY and CDR2 SMNVEV (reference sequence).

This clone was found once. This chain links TRBV28 with TRBJ2-1; 10 positions match TRBD2. CDR3 length: 15 residues. Germline-derived CDR1 and CDR2 are MDHEN and SYDVKM. J lost 8 bases, V lost 3 bases, and 7 bases had no gene match. Written as DNA, the CDR3 is TGTGCCAGCAGTTTGTTACTAGCGGGATTGTATGAGCAGTTCTTC. This sequence encodes CASSLLLAGLYEQFF.

The genes are TRBV27 and TRBJ1-5, with 7 positions matching TRBD1. J was trimmed by 0 bases and V by 2 bases; bases with no gene match: 4. CDR3 length equals 16 residues. Germline V gene lookup returns CDR1 MNHEY and CDR2 SMNVEV (reference sequence). CDR3 in amino acids: CASSLGGGRSNQPQHF. DNA for the CDR3: TGTGCCAGCAGTTTAGGAGGGGGCCGTAGCAATCAGCCCCAGCATTTT.

This rearrangement joins TRBV5-1 to TRBJ1-6; D may be TRBD1 (6 bases). Looked up from germline, CDR1 is SGHRS and CDR2 is YFSETQ. The length of the CDR3 is 21 residues. V was cut by 5 bases and J by 7 bases, with 34 bases left in between. CDR3 in DNA: TGCGCCAGCAGAGACGAATGGACGGGACATATATTTTTGGGGGCAAATTCACCCCTCCACTTT. Amino acid sequence: CASRDEWTGHIFLGANSPLHF.

This chain joins TRBV28 and TRBJ1-4, with D uncertain. V lost 7 bases and J lost 8, with 20 bases in between. The germline gives CDR1 MDHEN, CDR2 SYDVKM. This CDR3 contains 15 residues. In DNA, the CDR3 is TGTGCCAGCACCACCCTCCGGACGAGGAAGGAAAAACTGTTTTTT. Translating it yields CASTTLRTRKEKLFF.

The CDR3 loop is CASSESGHLYGYTF. The CDR3 DNA sequence: TGTGCCAGCAGTGAATCGGGACATTTATATGGCTACACCTTC. The chain is built from TRBV6-1 and TRBJ1-2; perhaps TRBD1 as D (6 bases). CDR1 is MNHNS, CDR2 SASEGT, per germline. V lost 2 bases to trimming and J lost 5 bases, with 12 bases between them. The CDR3 totals 14 residues.

The chain couples TRBV30 to TRBJ1-2; D call uncertain. Germline-derived CDR1 and CDR2 are GTSNPN and SVGIG (reference sequence). Trimming cost V 2 bases and J 1 base, with 11 bases left between them. The CDR3 contains 14 residues. The CDR3 sequence: CAWSFPGDNYGYTF. CDR3 nucleotide sequence: TGTGCCTGGAGTTTTCCCGGTGATAACTATGGCTACACCTTC.

This chain uses TRBV6-6 with TRBJ2-7; no clear D. V lost 8 bases, J lost 2 bases, and 10 bases lay in between. The CDR3 contains 12 residues. Germline assignment: CDR1 MNHNY and CDR2 SVGAGI (reference sequence). This CDR3 is CASSSETYEQYF. The CDR3 DNA reads as TGTGCCAGCTCTTCGGAAACCTACGAGCAGTACTTC.

The chain carries TRBV7-3 and TRBJ2-2; D call uncertain. V was trimmed by 5 bases and J by 6 bases, leaving 13 bases between them. CDR3 length equals 14 residues. CDR1 is SGHTA and CDR2 is FQGTGA in the germline V gene. The CDR3 sequence: CASSPTFYPGELFF. The CDR3, as DNA: TGTGCCAGCAGCCCCACTTTTTATCCCGGGGAGCTGTTTTTT.

This chain connects TRBV7-3 to TRBJ2-7; 7 nucleotides agree with TRBD2. Per the germline V gene, CDR1 is SGHTA and CDR2 is FQGTGA. The CDR3 spans 16 residues. Unmatched junction bases numbered 9, after V lost 0 bases and J lost 4 bases. CDR3 nucleotide sequence: TGTGCCAGCAGCTTAACGTTTCCAGCCGGGGGGTACGAGCAGTACTTC. Its translation: CASSLTFPAGGYEQYF.

V usage is TRBV5-1 and J usage is TRBJ2-1; TRBD2 might be the D (7 bases). The CDR3 contains 16 residues. Trimming took off 0 bases at V and 6 bases at J, with 16 bases between the two ends. Per germline, CDR1 SGHRS and CDR2 YFSETQ. The CDR3 is CASSLEAGASTNEQFF. In DNA, the CDR3 is TGCGCCAGCAGCTTGGAGGCGGGGGCCTCAACCAATGAGCAGTTCTTC. The variable domain in full, completed from reference TRBV5-1 and TRBJ2-1, reads KAGVTQTPRYLIKTRGQQVTLSCSPISGHRSVSWYQQTPGQGLQFLFEYFSETQRNKGNFPGRFSGRQFSNSRSEMNVSTLELGDSALYLCASSLEAGASTNEQFFGPGTRLTVL.

In DNA form, the CDR3 reads TGTGCCAGCAGTTTATATGCAGGGAGGGAGAACACCGGGGAGCTGTTTTTT. It codes for CASSLYAGRENTGELFF. The chain employs TRBV28 and TRBJ2-2, with 7 bases identical to TRBD2. Germline CDR1 and CDR2: MDHEN and SYDVKM. J lost 1 base, V lost 1 base, and 6 bases had no gene match. The CDR3 length is 17 residues.

V and J are TRBV4-1 and TRBJ1-3; D remains unclear. Trimming took off 5 bases at V and 5 bases at J, with 13 bases between the two ends. Germline V gene sequence: CDR1 MGHRA, CDR2 YSYEKL. The CDR3 runs to 14 residues. CDR3 loop: CASSVFSSRNTIYF. The CDR3 region has the DNA TGCGCCAGCAGCGTCTTTTCGTCTAGAAACACCATATATTTT.

The chain carries TRBV5-1 and TRBJ1-5; TRBD1 matches at 10 bases. The CDR3 is 16 amino acids. Trimming at V came to 0 bases and at J to 7 bases, leaving 7 bases not matched to a gene. Germline-derived CDR1 and CDR2 are SGHRS and YFSETQ. CDR3 nucleotide sequence: TGCGCCAGCAGCTTGGGTCGACAGGGGGCTCACCAGCCCCAGCATTTT. It encodes CASSLGRQGAHQPQHF.

The chain is built from TRBV28 and TRBJ2-7; 7 nucleotides agree with TRBD1. The CDR3 length is 13 residues. The germline V gene has CDR1 MDHEN and CDR2 SYDVKM. Trimming took 8 bases from V and 4 from J; bases not matched to a gene: 8. CDR3 DNA sequence: TGTGCCAGCGGAAAGACAGGGAAGTACGAGCAGTACTTC. Encoded protein: CASGKTGKYEQYF.

The genes are TRBV4-1 and TRBJ2-5; tentative D call: TRBD1 (6 bases). This CDR3 comprises 14 residues. Germline V gene lookup returns CDR1 MGHRA and CDR2 YSYEKL. V was pared by 4 bases and J by 2 bases, with 11 bases between. The CDR3 loop reads CASSPSGQQETQYF. CDR3 DNA sequence: TGCGCCAGCAGCCCCTCCGGACAGCAAGAGACCCAGTACTTC.

The chain employs TRBV19 and TRBJ2-7; 11 positions match TRBD1. The CDR3 runs 16 residues. V shed 1 base, J shed 4 bases, and the junction held 6 bases outside the gene matches. CDR1 is LNHDA, CDR2 SQIVND, per germline (reference sequence). CDR3 residues: CASSIAGTGGYYEQYF. CDR3 nucleotides: TGTGCCAGTAGTATAGCAGGGACAGGGGGTTATTACGAGCAGTACTTC.

This chain uses TRBV15 with TRBJ2-1; no firm D call. This CDR3 contains 13 residues. The germline gives CDR1 LNHNV, CDR2 YYDKDF (reference sequence). The V end lost 0 bases, the J end lost 10 bases, and 10 bases lay between the germline ends. For the CDR3, the DNA is TGTGCCACCAGCAGAGATCCTACTCTCGAGCAGTTCTTC. Translation: CATSRDPTLEQFF. The entire variable domain, with the rest obtained from reference TRBV15 and TRBJ2-1, is as follows: DAMVIQNPRYQVTQFGKPVTLSCSQTLNHNVMYWYQQKSSQAPKLLFHYYDKDFNNEADTPDNFQSRRPNTSFCFLDIRSPGLGDTAMYLCATSRDPTLEQFFGPGTRLTVL.

This chain links TRBV5-5 with TRBJ2-7; D is possibly TRBD2 (5 bases). The CDR3 runs 14 residues. Germline CDR1 and CDR2: SGHKS and YYEKEE (reference sequence). Trimming cost V 4 bases and J 6 bases, with 17 bases left between them. The CDR3 region is CASSPPFSGGEQYF. CDR3 in DNA: TGTGCCAGCAGCCCACCCTTTTCTGGAGGCGAGCAGTACTTC.

The sample holds a few counts of this clone. The chain uses TRBV7-2 and TRBJ1-2; the D is unclear. Germline values: CDR1 SGHTA, CDR2 FQGNSA. The CDR3 runs 13 residues. Trimming removed 5 bases from V and 1 base from J, with 8 bases in between. The CDR3 protein is CASSPDFNYGYTF. The CDR3 coding sequence is TGTGCCAGCAGCCCGGACTTTAACTATGGCTACACCTTC.

The gene calls are TRBV9 and TRBJ2-5, with D uncertain. CDR1 is SGDLS and CDR2 is YYNGEE in the germline V gene. This CDR3 comprises 14 residues. Trimming removed 3 bases from V and 2 bases from J, with 11 bases in between. The CDR3 DNA follows: TGTGCCAGCAGCGGCACAGCGAAACAAGAGACCCAGTACTTC. Translation gives CASSGTAKQETQYF.

The V and J genes are TRBV2 and TRBJ1-5; 7 nucleotides agree with TRBD1. The junction had 8 bases not matched to a gene; V was cut back by 5 bases and J by 4 bases. There are 15 residues in the CDR3. Germline CDR1 SNHLY, CDR2 FYNNEI. The CDR3 region has the DNA TGTGCCAGCAGTAGGGACAGCGGACTAAATCAGCCCCAGCATTTT. Its protein is CASSRDSGLNQPQHF.

The chain uses TRBV29-1 and TRBJ2-1; 8 bases are a match to TRBD1. This CDR3 is built from 13 residues. Germline loops: CDR1 SQVTM, CDR2 ANQGSEA. After removal of 7 bases from V and 3 bases from J, the junction contained 5 bases not matched to a gene. The chain's CDR3 is CSAQGQVYNEQFF. Written as DNA, the CDR3 is TGCAGCGCCCAGGGACAGGTCTACAATGAGCAGTTCTTC.

This sequence joins TRBV11-2 and TRBJ2-3, with 10 bases matching TRBD2. Germline V gene sequence: CDR1 SGHAT, CDR2 FQNNGV. This CDR3 contains 16 residues. J lost 2 bases, V lost 5 bases, and 7 bases had no gene match. The CDR3 region is CASSDTSGAHTDTQYF. In nucleotides, the CDR3 is TGTGCCAGCAGCGACACTAGCGGGGCCCACACAGATACGCAGTATTTT.

The CDR3 reads CASSYGQSLAEAFF. Here the CDR3 DNA reads TGCGCCAGCAGCTATGGACAGTCTTTGGCTGAAGCTTTCTTT. The chain carries TRBV4-1 and TRBJ1-1, with D possibly being TRBD1 (6 bases). Germline lookup yields CDR1 MGHRA and CDR2 YSYEKL. This CDR3 has 14 residues. Trimming pared 5 bases from V and 6 bases from J, leaving 16 bases between.

The gene calls are TRBV29-1 and TRBJ2-3; no firm D call. The V gene lost 3 bases and the J gene lost 3 bases, with 4 bases spanning the gap. Germline CDR1 SQVTM, CDR2 ANQGSEA. CDR3 length: 11 residues. In nucleotides, the CDR3 is TGCAGCGTTGATTGGACAGATACGCAGTATTTT. This sequence encodes CSVDWTDTQYF.